One and the same sample provided the 10 T cell receptor beta chains below, sequenced in a study of blood T cell repertoires in COVID-19. Generated by immunoSEQ multiplex PCR, the TCRdb table keeps only in-frame clones and is missing some. The sample contains hundreds of thousands of clones, over 75% of which appear only once. What was sequenced was PBMCs or T cells enriched from blood (not recorded which). The origin of the receptors is a woman in her 30s who had recovered from COVID-19.

The chain carries TRBV6-1 and TRBJ2-7, with D maybe TRBD1 (6 bases). The length of the CDR3 is 14 residues. The germline gives CDR1 MNHNS, CDR2 SASEGT. V was trimmed by 3 bases and J by 0 bases, leaving 9 bases between them. DNA for the CDR3: TGTGCCAGCAGTGAGCACAGGGCCTCCTACGAGCAGTACTTC. Translation: CASSEHRASYEQYF.

The table lists this clone with a few counts. The CDR3: CASSGRTGSGEQYF. The DNA of the CDR3 is TGTGCCAGCAGCGGACGGACAGGGTCCGGCGAGCAGTACTTC. This chain uses TRBV7-9 with TRBJ2-7, with TRBD1 identical over 8 bases. V lost 5 bases to trimming and J lost 6 bases; unmatched junction nucleotides: 9. CDR1 and CDR2 from the germline V gene are SEHNR and FQNEAQ (reference sequence). CDR3 length: 14 residues.

CDR3 region: CASSQDAPGTGGYEQYF. The CDR3 DNA is TGCGCCAGCAGCCAAGATGCCCCCGGGACAGGGGGCTACGAGCAGTACTTC. This sequence joins TRBV4-3 and TRBJ2-7, with 11 positions matching TRBD1. The junction had 7 bases not matched to a gene; V was cut back by 0 bases and J by 3 bases. The germline V gene has CDR1 LGHNA and CDR2 YSLEER. This CDR3 contains 17 residues.

The chain combines TRBV4-1 with TRBJ1-2, with a weak D call TRBD1 (5 bases). The CDR3 is 15 amino acids. The germline V and J ends were trimmed by 3 bases and 6 bases, with 17 bases remaining between them. The germline CDR1 and CDR2 sequences are MGHRA and YSYEKL. This CDR3 reads CASSHPGWGDHGYTF. CDR3 DNA: TGCGCCAGCAGCCACCCCGGATGGGGGGATCATGGCTACACCTTC.

The chain uses TRBV28 and TRBJ1-4, with D uncertain. V lost 4 bases, J lost 6 bases, and 12 bases lay in between. Germline loops: CDR1 MDHEN, CDR2 SYDVKM. This CDR3 region has 14 residues. This chain's CDR3 is CASSSRELDEKLFF. The CDR3 DNA sequence: TGTGCCAGCAGTTCGCGCGAGTTGGATGAAAAACTGTTTTTT.

The chain recombines TRBV27 with TRBJ2-7; a weak D match, TRBD1 (6 bases). V gave up 2 bases and J gave up 3 bases, with 14 bases separating them. Germline-derived CDR1 and CDR2 are MNHEY and SMNVEV (reference sequence). The CDR3 length is 15 residues. The CDR3, as DNA: TGTGCCAGCAGTTTAGAGGGGGTGGCCCTCTACGAGCAGTACTTC. The encoded protein is CASSLEGVALYEQYF.

The chain employs TRBV28 and TRBJ1-4; D is unresolved. Deletions cut 5 bases from V and 8 bases from J, with 15 bases between. The CDR3 loop spans 14 amino acids. The germline V gene encodes CDR1 MDHEN and CDR2 SYDVKM. In DNA, the CDR3 is TGTGCCAGCAGTACCGGACTGCCGCGGGAAAAACTGTTTTTT. This translates into CASSTGLPREKLFF.

This chain joins TRBV28 and TRBJ1-6; TRBD1 might be the D (6 bases). The CDR3 runs to 14 residues. CDR1 and CDR2 (germline): MDHEN, SYDVKM. The V end lost 3 bases, the J end lost 9 bases, and 12 bases lay between the germline ends. CDR3 sequence reads: CASSFQGYGSPLHF. CDR3 DNA sequence: TGTGCCAGCAGTTTTCAGGGGTATGGTTCACCCCTCCACTTT.

Written as DNA, the CDR3 is TGTGCCAGCAGCCCCGCGTCCTCTCTTCTTGTTGAGCAGTTCTTC. It encodes CASSPASSLLVEQFF. The chain joins TRBV7-6 to TRBJ2-1; D remains unclear. The germline V gene has CDR1 SGHVS and CDR2 FNYEAQ. Trimming left V 5 bases short and J 9 bases short, with 20 bases between. CDR3 length equals 15 residues.

The chain carries TRBV10-3 and TRBJ1-1, with a tentative D call TRBD1 (6 bases). Germline CDR1 reads ENHRY; CDR2 reads SYGVKD. CDR3 length: 13 residues. Trimming removed 4 bases at V and 4 bases at J, with 10 bases between. CDR3 sequence (DNA): TGTGCCATCAGTGCGGCAGGGGCCACTGAAGCTTTCTTT. This sequence encodes CAISAAGATEAFF.